This T cell receptor (beta chain) was sequenced for a study of a mutant IDH1 vaccine in newly diagnosed glioma. Study details: Sex distribution of treated patients was about 60% male and about 38% female; mean age was about 40 years.

The germline gives CDR1 SQVTM, CDR2 ANQGSEA. V shed 6 bases and J 8 bases; nucleotides not matched to a gene: 10. This CDR3 comprises 13 residues. As for time point: baseline, week 1 (first vaccination visit). As for treatment: pre-vaccination baseline after standard-of-care therapy. Donors had new IDH1-mutant astrocytomas of WHO grade 3 or 4 (ATRX-lost). Using immunoSEQ multiplex PCR, the repertoire was profiled, and TCRdb retains in-frame clones only, with some absent. The table includes about 92,000 clones, around four fifths detected once. With respect to this clone: The antigen is unknown.

General study findings and limits: Among patients, roughly 95% showed immune responses induced by the vaccine. No link was apparently found between pseudoprogression and changes in top peripheral T cell clonotypes.

Sample: PBMCs, taken from a glioma patient treated with radiotherapy, temozolomide or both. This chain uses TRBV29-1 with TRBJ1-2; 9 nucleotides agree with TRBD1. The origin of this receptor is a woman aged 45 to 65 with glioma. The CDR3 bases are TGCAGCGTAAGGACAGGGGTCACTCGAGGCTACACCTTC. This gives the protein CSVRTGVTRGYTF.